These T cell receptor beta chains were read from a single sample in a study of blood T cells in healthy people across ages. TCRdb reanalysed the 5' RACE reads using MiXCR and keeps one entry per CDR3 protein. Of about 1.7 million distinct CDR3 sequences listed, roughly 30% are singletons. The source material was blood. The receptors come from a woman aged 30 to 39 in good health. Both conserved end residues are part of each CDR3. D genes are given only for firm matches. Size is omitted from some rows. Given values are once, few, many or a class for expanded clones.

TGTGCCATCAGTGACCCAGGGAGAGAGACCCAGTACTTC | CAISDPGRETQYF | NA | TRBJ2-5 | TRBV10-3 | many
TGCAGTACTAGCAGCGGGGGGGCCTCCTACAATGAGCAGTTCTTC | CSTSSGGASYNEQFF | TRBD2 | TRBJ2-1 | TRBV20-1 | few
TGCGCCAGAAGGCGGACTAGCGGGTTCCAAGAGACCCAGTACTTC | CARRRTSGFQETQYF | TRBD2 | TRBJ2-5 | TRBV10-1 | NA
TGTGCCAGCGGAGGGAGCGGGAGGAGTTACGAGCAGTACTTC | CASGGSGRSYEQYF | TRBD2 | TRBJ2-7 | TRBV6-1 | NA
TGTGCCAGCAGCTATAGCGGGGGGGCGACAGATACGCAGTATTTT | CASSYSGGATDTQYF | TRBD2 | TRBJ2-3 | TRBV7-3 | few
TGCAGTGCTAGAAAGGGATTGGGAAGCACAGATACGCAGTATTTT | CSARKGLGSTDTQYF | NA | TRBJ2-3 | TRBV20-1 | NA
TGCGCCAGCAGCGGAGACAGGAGTGTGGAGACCCAGTACTTC | CASSGDRSVETQYF | NA | TRBJ2-5 | TRBV10-2 | few
TGTGCCAGCAGCCAAATGAGTATCTCATCAGATACGCAGTATTTT | CASSQMSISSDTQYF | NA | TRBJ2-3 | TRBV14 | NA
TGTGCCAGCAGCCAGGACTCAAATTCCTACAATGAGCAGTTCTTC | CASSQDSNSYNEQFF | NA | TRBJ2-1 | TRBV7-2 | few
TGCGCCAGCGGTCAAGACCTAGCGGCCTCCTACGAGCAGTACTTC | CASGQDLAASYEQYF | TRBD2 | TRBJ2-7 | TRBV4-1 | NA
TGTGCCAGCAGCCGGGGACGGGGGAGCACAGATACGCAGTATTTT | CASSRGRGSTDTQYF | NA | TRBJ2-3 | TRBV7-3 | few
TGTGCCAGCTCACTTAGAGAACAGGGGGCGTGGACTGAAGCTTTCTTT | CASSLREQGAWTEAFF | TRBD1 | TRBJ1-1 | TRBV18 | NA
TGTGCCAGCAATAGGGTTGCCAACTCACCCCTCCACTTT | CASNRVANSPLHF | NA | TRBJ1-6 | TRBV2 | NA
TGCAGCGTCAGGGTTTCCGTCCCAGCTTTCTTT | CSVRVSVPAFF | NA | TRBJ1-1 | TRBV29-1 | many
TGCGCCAGCAGCCTACGGACAGGATCAGATACGCAGTATTTT | CASSLRTGSDTQYF | TRBD1 | TRBJ2-3 | TRBV5-1 | many
TGTGCCAGCAGTTACCTTTCTCCCGATAATTCACCCCTCCACTTT | CASSYLSPDNSPLHF | NA | TRBJ1-6 | TRBV6-5 | few
TGCGCCAGCAGCCAAGAACCCATCGGATCGGGTAGGGGTGGCTACACCTTC | CASSQEPIGSGRGGYTF | NA | TRBJ1-2 | TRBV4-3 | NA
TGTGCCAGCAGTTCCTTCGGGACAGGGGGGTTCGAGCAGTACTTC | CASSSFGTGGFEQYF | TRBD1 | TRBJ2-7 | TRBV28 | NA
TGCAGCGTTGAATGGCTAGCGGGTGGCACAGATACGCAGTATTTT | CSVEWLAGGTDTQYF | TRBD2 | TRBJ2-3 | TRBV29-1 | NA
TGTGCCAGCAGGGAAGGGCTCACTGAGGATACGCAGTATTTT | CASREGLTEDTQYF | NA | TRBJ2-3 | TRBV7-2 | NA
TGCAGTGCTAGGGATCTCAGCAATCAGCCCCAGCATTTT | CSARDLSNQPQHF | NA | TRBJ1-5 | TRBV20-1 | NA
TGTGCCAGCAGCCAAGCCGACAGGGGAATGGAGACCCAGTACTTC | CASSQADRGMETQYF | TRBD1 | TRBJ2-5 | TRBV6-5 | few
TGCAGTGCTCTAGCATCGTCTGGCTACACCTTC | CSALASSGYTF | NA | TRBJ1-2 | TRBV20-1 | many
TGTGCCAGCAGCGAGGGGACAGGGGTAACCAGAGTGCCCGGGGAGCTGTTTTTT | CASSEGTGVTRVPGELFF | TRBD1 | TRBJ2-2 | TRBV9 | NA
TGTGCCAGCAGCACCGGACTAGCGGGAGGGCCCCAAGAGACCCTGTACTTC | CASSTGLAGGPQETLYF | TRBD2 | TRBJ2-5 | TRBV7-2 | few
TGCGCCAGCAGTGGGTCAGTCGGGACAGGGGGCAATGAGCAGTTCTTC | CASSGSVGTGGNEQFF | TRBD1 | TRBJ2-1 | TRBV10-1 | few
TGTGCCAGCAGTGGGAGACTCAGGGGCTATGGCTACACCTTC | CASSGRLRGYGYTF | NA | TRBJ1-2 | TRBV6-5 | NA
TGTGCTAGTGAGTTGACGGGGGCGCGTCTTCAGTTCTTC | CASELTGARLQFF | NA | TRBJ2-1 | TRBV12-5 | NA
TGTGCCAGCAGCAAAGGGGGACGGGGGGTTCATCAGTCCCAGCATTTT | CASSKGGRGVHQSQHF | NA | TRBJ1-5 | TRBV21-1 | NA
TGTGCCAGCAGCTATTGGGCAGTTTCCTACGAGCAGTACTTC | CASSYWAVSYEQYF | NA | TRBJ2-7 | TRBV5-6 | NA
TGTGCCAGCAGTCGCACAGGGGTCCCCTACGAGCAGTACTTC | CASSRTGVPYEQYF | TRBD1 | TRBJ2-7 | TRBV12-3/TRBV12-4 | many
TGCAGCGTCTCGACAGGGGAGGACACTGAAGCTTTCTTT | CSVSTGEDTEAFF | TRBD1 | TRBJ1-1 | TRBV29-1 | NA
TGTGCTTTCGGCGGGGGAGCCAAAAACATTCAGTACTTC | CAFGGGAKNIQYF | TRBD2 | TRBJ2-4 | TRBV30 | many
TGTGCCAGCAGCCGGGACAAGGGGTCGTACGAGCAGTACTTC | CASSRDKGSYEQYF | NA | TRBJ2-7 | TRBV7-2 | few
TGTGCCAGCAGCCCCGGGACAGGGAATGAAAAACTGTTTTTT | CASSPGTGNEKLFF | TRBD1 | TRBJ1-4 | TRBV18 | many
TGTGCCAGCAGCTTAAAAAGAACAGGAGGGAATGAAAAACTGTTTTTT | CASSLKRTGGNEKLFF | NA | TRBJ1-4 | TRBV7-9 | NA
TGTGCCAGCACAGACAGGGCTTCGGATGAAAAACTGTTTTTT | CASTDRASDEKLFF | TRBD1 | TRBJ1-4 | TRBV12-3/TRBV12-4 | NA
TGTGCCAGCAGGGCGGACAGTCTTCATGGCTACACCTTC | CASRADSLHGYTF | NA | TRBJ1-2 | TRBV6-4 | NA
TGTGCCAGCAGCTTAGCCCGGACTAGCGGGAGTCACGATGAGCAGTTCTTC | CASSLARTSGSHDEQFF | TRBD2 | TRBJ2-1 | TRBV7-2 | NA
TGTGCCAGCTCACCACCGGGAAGTACGCCTGGGCGAGAGCAGTTCTTC | CASSPPGSTPGREQFF | NA | TRBJ2-1 | TRBV18 | many
TGTGCCAGCAGTGAAGTACGGTCGGGACTTAAGTTCTTC | CASSEVRSGLKFF | NA | TRBJ2-1 | TRBV2 | NA
TGTGCCTGGAGTGGGGTTAAAGAGACCCAGTACTTC | CAWSGVKETQYF | NA | TRBJ2-5 | TRBV30 | few
TGTGCCAGCAGTGAAGGAGGAAATACGCAGGATTTT | CASSEGGNTQDF | NA | TRBJ2-3 | TRBV2 | NA
TGTGCCAGCAGCTACCTCCCGATAGCGGGTGGGCAAGAGACCCAGTACTTC | CASSYLPIAGGQETQYF | TRBD2 | TRBJ2-5 | TRBV7-6 | few
TGTGCCAGCAGCCACAGCGACAACAAGAGAGTTGCCGGCTACACCTTC | CASSHSDNKRVAGYTF | NA | TRBJ1-2 | TRBV11-1 | many
TGCAGCGTTGCGGGGGCGCGGAATGGCTACACCTTC | CSVAGARNGYTF | NA | TRBJ1-2 | TRBV29-1 | NA
TGTGCCAGCAGTCCAGGGTCCGGGACAGTTGAAAAACTGTTTTTT | CASSPGSGTVEKLFF | TRBD1 | TRBJ1-4 | TRBV12-3/TRBV12-4 | NA
TGTGCCAGCAGCGAGACAGCCAACAATTCACCCCTCCACTTT | CASSETANNSPLHF | NA | TRBJ1-6 | TRBV9 | NA
TGTGCCAGCAGCTCCCCCTGGCGGGCTAATGAAAAACTGTTTTTT | CASSSPWRANEKLFF | NA | TRBJ1-4 | TRBV12-3/TRBV12-4 | few
TGCAGTGCCATGAGCGGGGGTAGTTGGAGCGAGCAGTACTTC | CSAMSGGSWSEQYF | TRBD2 | TRBJ2-7 | TRBV20-1 | few
TGTGCCACCAGCAGGCAGAGCTCTGGAAACACCATATATTTT | CATSRQSSGNTIYF | NA | TRBJ1-3 | TRBV15 | NA
TGTGCCAGCAGCTTTCCCGGGACCAGAGGCTACACCTTC | CASSFPGTRGYTF | NA | TRBJ1-2 | TRBV7-2 | many
TGCAGTGCGGAAACTCTGTCGGGTCGTTCCTACAATGAGCAGTTCTTC | CSAETLSGRSYNEQFF | NA | TRBJ2-1 | TRBV20-1 | few